This T cell receptor (beta chain) stems from a study of cytomegalovirus exposure and HLA in healthy donors. Study-level background: The use of the same platform for the approximately 130 validation repertoires and the approximately 690 first-cohort repertoires was reported by a later analysis.

This clone has more than one count but fewer than ten. Its antigen is undetermined. Clones were read by immunoSEQ multiplex PCR, and TCRdb kept only the in-frame ones, dropping some. The sample carries 200,000 to 250,000 clones, approximately 88% recorded once. General study points: The study listed around 150 cytomegalovirus-associated TCR beta chains. High sensitivity and specificity were reportedly achieved when the classifier diagnosed cytomegalovirus status.

The length of the CDR3 is 12 residues. Germline-derived CDR1 and CDR2 are SNHLY and FYNNEI. V lost 6 bases and J 8 bases, leaving 13 bases between the germline ends. The sequence derives from a woman in her twenties or thirties in good health and CMV-seropositive. Sequencing input: PBMCs. The V and J genes are TRBV2 and TRBJ1-2; D is unclear. This CDR3 is CASRLQKGGYTF. CDR3 in DNA: TGTGCCAGCAGGCTCCAGAAGGGCGGCTACACCTTC.